The present TCR beta chain was sequenced within a study of blood T cells in healthy people across ages (dated by TCRdb to between 2015 and 2017). Background for the entire study: In model experiments, template switching captured roughly one uniquely barcoded TCR beta cDNA molecule for every two T cells. The study measured age-related changes in TCR beta repertoire diversity using deep sequencing normalized with unique cDNA molecular identifiers. Four age groups were formed from the donors: young (average 16 years), middle-aged (approximately 40), aged (over 55) and long-lived (approximately 80). To avoid experimental bias, donors of different ages were spread randomly across the sequencing lanes. Two additional independent replicas of 1 million unique cDNA reads from the same blood draw were analyzed for two donors (one aged 18 to 30 and one aged 80 or older).

Paper-wide results and their limitations: Estimates of total diversity based on one million sequenced T cells were considered lower bounds and underestimates. There was a strong correlation between observed TCR beta diversity and the percentage of naive T cells measured by flow cytometry. As age increased, observed TCR beta diversity per million T cells dropped in a roughly linear way, and a significant reduction was already evident by age roughly 40. Because donor CMV infection status was unknown, age-related changes in expanded clonotypes were potentially confounded. Compared with the aged group, more naive CD4+ T cells, fewer expanded clones and increased TCR diversity were shown by the long-lived group, suggesting age selection. Since profiling was done on bulk unsorted PBMCs, naive and antigen-experienced compartments could not be conclusively compared.

The approximately 39 donors, aged about 6 to 95 years, were systemically healthy Caucasian individuals from Russia. Roughly 9.5 milliliters of peripheral blood were drawn from each donor into EDTA-treated Vacutainer tubes. Ficoll-Paque density-gradient centrifugation was used to isolate PBMCs, with at least 6.5 million per sample. Trizol reagent was used to extract total RNA from PBMCs, with at least 6 micrograms per sample. For every donor, an aliquot of PBMCs went through flow cytometry to measure the percentages of naive CD45RAhigh/CD27high T cells. Library generation was performed with 5' RACE. TCRdb lists the instrument as Illumina HiSeq 2500. A second roughly 6 to 11 cycle PCR used a sample-barcoded 5' primer and a J-beta primer mix. A unique molecular identifier was introduced onto each TCR beta cDNA molecule by a template-switch 5' adaptor carrying 12 random nucleotides. At least 2.5 million CDR3-containing paired-end reads were obtained from each sample. First-strand cDNA synthesis was performed from all RNA using the Mint cDNA synthesis kit, with priming by a TRBC-specific oligonucleotide. Following uracil-DNA glycosylase treatment, a first 18-cycle PCR with universal primers M1SS and BC2_uni_R was performed on all cDNA. On the study's bioinformatics: Normalization of each sample was performed by random selection of 1 million high-quality reads, each carrying a distinct molecular identifier. Reads sharing molecular identifiers were discarded rather than binned into consensus sequences. MiTCR, with a Q25 quality threshold and the strictest error-elimination algorithm, was used for CDR3 identification, clonotype clustering and error correction. A nonparametric unseen species model using Euler transformation provided a lower-bound estimate of total TCR beta diversity. In-frame beta chains were kept once TCRdb had trimmed the public reads at Q25 with fastp and called clones with MiXCR. Under each unique CDR3 protein, matching rows form one entry showing the most common genes and DNA. What appears here as the V and J calls and clone size reflects TCRdb's work, not the paper's. The sample has about 380,000 distinct CDR3 sequences on record, roughly half of them singletons. Of the sample, roughly 51% falls within the top ten clones.

Ten or more counts support this clonotype. It has no known antigen specificity. Base qualities are missing; no much larger clone stands one base away. V is cut back by 5 bases and J by 7 bases, with 7 bases in the junction unmatched. From the germline V gene, CDR1 is SGHAT and CDR2 is FQNNGV. There are 15 amino acids in the CDR3, from cysteine to phenylalanine inclusive. The read is trimmed to its CDR3 DNA, 45 bases read in frame from base 1. This sequence originates from a man between 60 and 70 years old in good health. Material: blood. The chain links TRBV11-2 with TRBJ1-4, with 10 bases aligning to TRBD1. The CDR3 reads CASSPRQGAREKLFF. At the DNA level, the sequence is TGTGCCAGCAGCCCCAGACAGGGGGCTCGTGAAAAACTGTTTTTT.